This is a list of T cell receptor beta chains from one sample in a study of T cells in Graves' hyperthyroidism and ophthalmopathy. In TCRdb, the multiplex PCR reads were re-called with MiXCR into one record per CDR3 protein. The sample contains about 560,000 distinct CDR3 sequences, 16% of which appear only once. The source material was blood. The receptor set was obtained from a woman aged 18-29 years with Graves' hyperthyroidism. The CDR3 runs from the conserved cysteine through the conserved F or W. Each record gives: V gene, D gene, clone size, J gene, CDR3 DNA, CDR3 protein. D genes are given only for firm matches. For some rows the clone size is stated as once, few or many, or as a class when expanded; others skip it.

V: TRBV7-2; D: -; size: many; J: TRBJ2-7; DNA: TGTGCCAGCAGCTTAGCGCAAGGGGGGTATGACGAGCAGTACTTC; CDR3: CASSLAQGGYDEQYF
V: TRBV2; D: -; size: -; J: TRBJ2-3; DNA: TGTGCCAGCAGACGAACACAGGACACAGATACGCAGTGTTTT; CDR3: CASRRTQDTDTQCF
V: TRBV24-1; D: -; size: many; J: TRBJ2-3; DNA: TGTGCCACCAGTGATTTAGCACACCCCCCTAGCACAGATACGCAGTATTTT; CDR3: CATSDLAHPPSTDTQYF
V: TRBV20-1; D: TRBD1; size: many; J: TRBJ2-5; DNA: TGCAGTGCTACAGGACAGGGGTGGCAAGAGACCCAGTACTTC; CDR3: CSATGQGWQETQYF
V: TRBV10-2; D: TRBD2; size: few; J: TRBJ2-1; DNA: TGCGCCAGCAGTCCTAGCGGGGGGGGGGGTGAGCAGTTCTTC; CDR3: CASSPSGGGGEQFF
V: TRBV28; D: -; size: few; J: TRBJ2-2; DNA: TGTGCCAGCAGTTCACCCTACACGGGTCGGTACACCGGGGAGCTGTTTTTT; CDR3: CASSSPYTGRYTGELFF
V: TRBV7-9; D: -; size: many; J: TRBJ1-6; DNA: TGTGCCAGCAGCCCGCTCCTCACAGGGCCGGGTTCACCCCTCCACTTT; CDR3: CASSPLLTGPGSPLHF
V: TRBV20-1; D: -; size: many; J: TRBJ1-1; DNA: TGCAGTGCTCGAAGGGGAGCCGAAGCTTTCTTT; CDR3: CSARRGAEAFF
V: TRBV10-3; D: TRBD1; size: many; J: TRBJ2-7; DNA: TGTGCCATCAGAAAACAGGGGGCCATGGTCTACGAGCAGTACTTC; CDR3: CAIRKQGAMVYEQYF
V: TRBV10-3; D: -; size: many; J: TRBJ1-1; DNA: TGTGCCATCAGCAGGACAGATATGAACACTGAAGCTTTCTTT; CDR3: CAISRTDMNTEAFF
V: TRBV4-2; D: TRBD2; size: once; J: TRBJ2-7; DNA: TGTGCCAGCAGCCAAGAACAAACCGGGACTAGCGGGAGGGTCTCCTACGAGCAGTACTTC; CDR3: CASSQEQTGTSGRVSYEQYF
V: TRBV12-3/TRBV12-4; D: TRBD1; size: few; J: TRBJ2-7; DNA: TGTGCCAGCAGTTTCCACCCACGGACAGGGACCATCTACGAGCAGTACTTC; CDR3: CASSFHPRTGTIYEQYF
V: TRBV2; D: TRBD2; size: many; J: TRBJ2-7; DNA: TGTGCCAGCAGCTTTACTAGCGGGCAACCCTACGAGCAGTACTTC; CDR3: CASSFTSGQPYEQYF
V: TRBV4-3; D: -; size: -; J: TRBJ2-1; DNA: TGCGCCAGCAGCCAAGAGCCGCGGGTGCGATACAATGAGCAGTTCTTC; CDR3: CASSQEPRVRYNEQFF
V: TRBV27; D: -; size: many; J: TRBJ1-4; DNA: TGTGCCAGCAGTTTTTGGCCTAATGAAAAACTGTTTTTT; CDR3: CASSFWPNEKLFF
V: TRBV9; D: -; size: -; J: TRBJ1-3; DNA: TGTGCCAGCAGCGTAGACGGGTTCTCTGGAAACACCATATATTTT; CDR3: CASSVDGFSGNTIYF
V: TRBV6-2/TRBV6-3; D: -; size: many; J: TRBJ2-7; DNA: TGTGCCAGCACCCACGGGACACCGGTGGCCTACGAGCAGTACTTC; CDR3: CASTHGTPVAYEQYF
V: TRBV5-1; D: TRBD2; size: -; J: TRBJ2-7; DNA: TGCGCCAGCAGCTGGGGGGGACTAGCGGAAACCTACGAGCAGTACTTC; CDR3: CASSWGGLAETYEQYF
V: TRBV12-3/TRBV12-4; D: -; size: many; J: TRBJ2-4; DNA: TGTGCCAGCAGAACCGACACGTTAGCCAAAAACATTCAGTACTTC; CDR3: CASRTDTLAKNIQYF
V: TRBV2; D: -; size: few; J: TRBJ1-4; DNA: TGTGCCAGCAGTGAGTCTTCGACAGCTCAGAATGAAAAACTGTTTTTT; CDR3: CASSESSTAQNEKLFF
V: TRBV5-4; D: TRBD2; size: few; J: TRBJ2-7; DNA: TGTGCCAGCAGCACCGGACTAGCGGGGGCCGAGCAGTACTTC; CDR3: CASSTGLAGAEQYF
V: TRBV12-3/TRBV12-4; D: -; size: many; J: TRBJ1-2; DNA: TGTGCCAGCAGTTCAGTGTCCTATGGCTACACCTTC; CDR3: CASSSVSYGYTF
V: TRBV19; D: TRBD1; size: -; J: TRBJ2-3; DNA: TGTGCCAGTAGTTCCCGGACAGGGGGCGCAGATACGCAGTATTTT; CDR3: CASSSRTGGADTQYF
V: TRBV6-5; D: TRBD2; size: few; J: TRBJ2-5; DNA: TGTGCCAGCAGTTACATTAGCGGGAAAGAGACCCAGTACTTC; CDR3: CASSYISGKETQYF
V: TRBV7-3; D: TRBD2; size: many; J: TRBJ2-7; DNA: TGTGCCAGCAGCCCGGGGACTAGCGTAGACGAGCAGTACTTC; CDR3: CASSPGTSVDEQYF
V: TRBV27; D: -; size: many; J: TRBJ1-1; DNA: TGTGCCAGCAGTTTAGAGGAACCGGGACACTTGAACACTGAAGCTTTCTTT; CDR3: CASSLEEPGHLNTEAFF
V: TRBV5-1; D: -; size: many; J: TRBJ2-1; DNA: TGCGCCAGCAGCTCCGGGGGTAGCGGCTACAATGAGCAGTTCTTC; CDR3: CASSSGGSGYNEQFF
V: TRBV7-2; D: -; size: many; J: TRBJ1-5; DNA: TGTGCCAGCAGCTTAGCAATGGGGGGACGGTTTAATCAGCCCCAGCATTTT; CDR3: CASSLAMGGRFNQPQHF
V: TRBV27; D: -; size: few; J: TRBJ1-5; DNA: TGTGCCAGCAGTCCCCGTGTTAGCAATCAGCCCCAGCATTTT; CDR3: CASSPRVSNQPQHF
V: TRBV5-1; D: -; size: many; J: TRBJ1-5; DNA: TGCGCCAGCAGCTTACCGAACGGGAGCAATCAGCCCCAGCATTTT; CDR3: CASSLPNGSNQPQHF
V: TRBV11-1; D: TRBD1; size: many; J: TRBJ2-1; DNA: TGTGCCAGCAGAGCCGGGACAGCCCAAAGAGTACTCAATGAGCAGTTCTTC; CDR3: CASRAGTAQRVLNEQFF
V: TRBV12-3/TRBV12-4; D: TRBD1; size: few; J: TRBJ1-2; DNA: TGTGCCAGCAGCTATTGGGGACAGGTTAACTATGGCTACACCTTC; CDR3: CASSYWGQVNYGYTF
V: TRBV9; D: TRBD1; size: many; J: TRBJ1-1; DNA: TGTGCCAGCAGCCCGAGACAGGGAAACACTGAAGCTTTCTTT; CDR3: CASSPRQGNTEAFF
V: TRBV3-1; D: TRBD1; size: -; J: TRBJ2-2; DNA: TGTGCCAGCAGCCCTTTCGAGGGGGCGGTCGGGGAGCTGTTTTTT; CDR3: CASSPFEGAVGELFF
V: TRBV11-3; D: -; size: many; J: TRBJ2-5; DNA: TGTGCCAGCAGCTTACCAGGGCCCGAGACCCAGTACTTC; CDR3: CASSLPGPETQYF